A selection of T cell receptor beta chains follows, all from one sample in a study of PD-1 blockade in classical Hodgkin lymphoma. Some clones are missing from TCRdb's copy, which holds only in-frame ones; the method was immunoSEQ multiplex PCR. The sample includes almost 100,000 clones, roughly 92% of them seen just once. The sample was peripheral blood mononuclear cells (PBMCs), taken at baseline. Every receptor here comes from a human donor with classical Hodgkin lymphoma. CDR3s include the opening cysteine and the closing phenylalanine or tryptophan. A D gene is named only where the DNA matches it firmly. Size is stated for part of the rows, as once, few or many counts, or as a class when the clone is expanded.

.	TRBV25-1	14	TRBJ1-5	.	TGTGCCAGCAGTGGGAAGGGACGGGGGCAGCCCCAGCATTTT	CASSGKGRGQPQHF
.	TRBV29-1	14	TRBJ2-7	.	TGCAGCGTCTCCCTAGGGTCAGGAGTCTACGAGCAGTACTTC	CSVSLGSGVYEQYF
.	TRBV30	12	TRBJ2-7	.	TGTGCCTGGAGCGCCGGGGCTCTCGAGCAGTACTTC	CAWSAGALEQYF
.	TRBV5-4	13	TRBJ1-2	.	TGTGCCAGCAGCCCGGACAGAGCGAAAGGCTACACCTTC	CASSPDRAKGYTF
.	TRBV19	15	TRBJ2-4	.	TGTGCCAGCAGCCAAGAGGGGAGAGCCAAAAACATTCAGTACTTC	CASSQEGRAKNIQYF
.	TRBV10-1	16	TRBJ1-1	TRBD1	TGCGCCAGCAGTGAGTGGAGATCGGACAGGGGACCTGAAGCTTTCTTT	CASSEWRSDRGPEAFF
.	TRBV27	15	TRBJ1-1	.	TGTGCCAGCAGGACGACGGGACGCTCGAACACTGAAGCTTTCTTT	CASRTTGRSNTEAFF
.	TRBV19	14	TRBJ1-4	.	TGTGCCAGTAGTATCGGACACGGCGGAGAAAAACTGTTTTTT	CASSIGHGGEKLFF
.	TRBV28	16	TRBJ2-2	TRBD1	TGTGCCAGCAGACAACCCCCGGGACAGGGCGCCGGGGAGCTGTTTTTT	CASRQPPGQGAGELFF
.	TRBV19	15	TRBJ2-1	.	TGTGCCAGTAGTCTTGGGGCGGGGTTGGGCGATGAGCAGTTCTTC	CASSLGAGLGDEQFF
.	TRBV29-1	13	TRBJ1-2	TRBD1	TGCAGCGTTGAGGACAGGAAAGAAGGTGGCTACACCTTC	CSVEDRKEGGYTF
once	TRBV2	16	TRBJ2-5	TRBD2	TGTGCCAGCGCTATACGGCGGACTAGCGGAAAAGAGACCCAGTACTTC	CASAIRRTSGKETQYF
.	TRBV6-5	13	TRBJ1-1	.	TGTGCCAGCAGTGCCTTAGGGGTAACTGAAGCTTTCTTT	CASSALGVTEAFF
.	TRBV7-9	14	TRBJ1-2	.	TGTGCCAGCAGCCGGGACACAACTCTCTATGGCTACACCTTC	CASSRDTTLYGYTF
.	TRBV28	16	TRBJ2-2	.	TGTGCCAGCACGATAGGGGGACGGGAGAGTACCGGGGAGCTGTTTTTT	CASTIGGRESTGELFF
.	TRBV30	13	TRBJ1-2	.	TGTGCCTGGAGTGATTTGGGGCGCGGAGGCTACACCTTC	CAWSDLGRGGYTF
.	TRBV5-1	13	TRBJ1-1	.	TGCGCCAGCAGCATAGCCGGGACAACTGAAGCTTTCTTT	CASSIAGTTEAFF
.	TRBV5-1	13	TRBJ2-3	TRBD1	TGCGCCAGCCACAGGGGAAGCACAGATACGCAGTATTTT	CASHRGSTDTQYF
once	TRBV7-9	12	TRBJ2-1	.	TGTGCCAGCAGCTTCGACCTCGGAGAGCAGTTCTTC	CASSFDLGEQFF
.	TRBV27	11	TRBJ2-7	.	TGTGCCAGCCTGTCAGGCTACGAGCAGTACTTC	CASLSGYEQYF
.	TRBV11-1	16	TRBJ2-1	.	TGTGCCAGCAGCTCCGCCTACCCCACCTCCTACAATGAGCAGTTCTTC	CASSSAYPTSYNEQFF
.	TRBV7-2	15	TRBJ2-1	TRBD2	TGTGCCAGCAGCTTGGCTCGCGGGAGTTACAATGAGCAGTTCTTC	CASSLARGSYNEQFF
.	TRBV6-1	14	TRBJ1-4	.	TGTGCCAGCAGACCCTTCACAACTAATGAAAAACTGTTTTTT	CASRPFTTNEKLFF
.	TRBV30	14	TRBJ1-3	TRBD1	TGTGCCTCGCGGGACAGGGGATCTGGAAACACCATATATTTT	CASRDRGSGNTIYF
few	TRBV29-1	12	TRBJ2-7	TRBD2	TGCAGCGTTGCTAGCGGAGCCTACGAGCAGTACTTC	CSVASGAYEQYF
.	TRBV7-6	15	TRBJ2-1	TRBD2	TGTGCCAGCAGCTTAGGTAGCGGGAGGATGGTTGAGCAGTTCTTC	CASSLGSGRMVEQFF
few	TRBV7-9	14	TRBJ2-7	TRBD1	TGTGCCAGCAGCCGGTGGACAGGAACCTACGAGCAGTACTTC	CASSRWTGTYEQYF
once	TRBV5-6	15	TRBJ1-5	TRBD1	TGTGCCAGCAGCCCGCAGGGGGGGGGCGCAGGGTCCCAGCATTTT	CASSPQGGGAGSQHF
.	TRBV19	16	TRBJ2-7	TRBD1	TGTGCCAGTAGTATTTCGGGACAGGGGGCAAACTACGAGCAGTACTTC	CASSISGQGANYEQYF
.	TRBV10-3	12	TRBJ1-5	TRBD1	TGTGCCACCGGGACAGGAGGTCAGCCCCAGCATTTT	CATGTGGQPQHF
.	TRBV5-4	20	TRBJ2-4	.	TGTGCCAGCAGCTTGGTGTCTGCTAGCCGGGCGGGACAGGCCAAAAACATTCAGTACTTC	CASSLVSASRAGQAKNIQYF
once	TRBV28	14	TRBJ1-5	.	TGTGCCAGCGCTTTTGGGGTGCGGTATCAGCCCCAGCATTTT	CASAFGVRYQPQHF
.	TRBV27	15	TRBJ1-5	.	TGTGCCAGCAGTTTATTTGGGGGGAGCAATCAGCCCCAGCATTTT	CASSLFGGSNQPQHF
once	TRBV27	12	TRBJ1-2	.	TGTGCCAGCCCCTCCTTTTTGCATGGCTACACCTTC	CASPSFLHGYTF
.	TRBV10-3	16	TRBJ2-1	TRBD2	TGTGCCATCAGTGAATTTTCTAGCGGGAGTAGCTATGAGCAGTTCTTC	CAISEFSSGSSYEQFF
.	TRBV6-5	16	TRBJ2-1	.	TGTGCCAGCAGTTACCTCAGGGTGCCCAACAATAATGAGCAGTTCTTC	CASSYLRVPNNNEQFF
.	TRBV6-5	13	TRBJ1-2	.	TGTGCCAGCAGGAGTGCGGAGAACTATGGCTACACCTTC	CASRSAENYGYTF
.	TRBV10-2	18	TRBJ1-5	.	TGCGCCAGCAGTGACATAAGTGTATGGGGGATTAGCAATCAGCCCCAGCATTTT	CASSDISVWGISNQPQHF
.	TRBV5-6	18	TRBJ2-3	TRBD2	TGTGCCAGCAGCTCTGGACTAGCGGGAGGGCCGGGCACAGATACGCAGTATTTT	CASSSGLAGGPGTDTQYF
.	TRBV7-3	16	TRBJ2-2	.	TGTGCCAGCAGCTTAACAGGGGGGCCGAACACCGGGGAGCTGTTTTTT	CASSLTGGPNTGELFF
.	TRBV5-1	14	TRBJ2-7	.	TGCGCCAGCAGCATCGACAGCTTCTCCTACGAGCAGTACTTC	CASSIDSFSYEQYF
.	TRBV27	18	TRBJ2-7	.	TGTGCCAGCCGCGACCCGGGGGCCCCGGGGCCGGCTCGCTACGAGCAGTACTTC	CASRDPGAPGPARYEQYF
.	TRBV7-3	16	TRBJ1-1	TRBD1	TGTGCCAGCAGCTTAGTCGGGACAGGGGTCGGAACTGAAGCTTTCTTT	CASSLVGTGVGTEAFF
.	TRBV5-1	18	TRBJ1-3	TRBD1	TGCGCCAGCAGCTCGACCCCGGGACAGGGATCCTCTGGAAACACCATATATTTT	CASSSTPGQGSSGNTIYF
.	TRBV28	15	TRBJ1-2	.	TGTGCCAGCAGTTCGAATGGTCCGGGGGCTCAAGGCTACACCTTC	CASSSNGPGAQGYTF
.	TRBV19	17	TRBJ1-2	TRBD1	TGTGCCAGTAGGAACTCGGGGAGGACAGGGGGGGACTATGGCTACACCTTC	CASRNSGRTGGDYGYTF
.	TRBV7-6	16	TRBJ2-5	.	TGTGCCAGCAGCCCCCAGGGCCAGTGGGGCCAAGAGACCCAGTACTTC	CASSPQGQWGQETQYF
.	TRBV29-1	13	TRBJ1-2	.	TGCAGCGTTGAGGGCCCCTTGCGCCTGGGCTACACCTTC	CSVEGPLRLGYTF
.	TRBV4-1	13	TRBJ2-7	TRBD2	TGCGCCAGCAGCCAAGGATGGACTAGAGAGCAGTACTTC	CASSQGWTREQYF
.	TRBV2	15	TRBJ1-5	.	TGTGCCAGCAGTGTCTCGGGGAGGGGAAATCAGCCCCAGCATTTT	CASSVSGRGNQPQHF
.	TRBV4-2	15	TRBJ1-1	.	TGTGCCAGCAGCCAAGCTGAGGGGCGGGAATTGAGATGGATCTTT	CASSQAEGRELRWIF
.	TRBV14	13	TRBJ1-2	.	TGTGCCAGCGGTACAGGAATCCCCCATGGCTACACCTTC	CASGTGIPHGYTF